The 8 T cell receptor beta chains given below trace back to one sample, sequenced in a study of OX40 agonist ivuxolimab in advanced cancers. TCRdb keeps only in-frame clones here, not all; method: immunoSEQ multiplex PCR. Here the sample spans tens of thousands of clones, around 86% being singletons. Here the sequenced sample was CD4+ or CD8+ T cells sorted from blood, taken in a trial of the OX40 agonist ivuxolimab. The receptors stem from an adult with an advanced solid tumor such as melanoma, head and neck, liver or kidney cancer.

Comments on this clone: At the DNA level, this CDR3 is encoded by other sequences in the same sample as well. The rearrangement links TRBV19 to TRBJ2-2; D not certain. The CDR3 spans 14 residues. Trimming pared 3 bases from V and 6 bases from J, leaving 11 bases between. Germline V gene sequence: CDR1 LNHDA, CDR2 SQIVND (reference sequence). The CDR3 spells CASSIAGVAGELFF. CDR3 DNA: TGTGCCAGTAGTATCGCTGGGGTGGCCGGGGAGCTGTTTTTT.

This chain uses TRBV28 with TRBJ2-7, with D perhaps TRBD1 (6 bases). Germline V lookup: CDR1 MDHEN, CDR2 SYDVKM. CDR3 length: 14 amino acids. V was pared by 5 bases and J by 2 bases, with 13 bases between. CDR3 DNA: TGTGCCAGCAGTACAGGGACGGCCACCTACGAGCAGTACTTC. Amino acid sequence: CASSTGTATYEQYF.

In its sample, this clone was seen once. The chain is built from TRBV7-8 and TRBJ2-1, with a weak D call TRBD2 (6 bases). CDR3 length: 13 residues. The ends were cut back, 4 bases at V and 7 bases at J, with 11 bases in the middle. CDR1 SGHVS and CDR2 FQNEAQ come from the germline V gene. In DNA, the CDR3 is TGTGCCAGCAGCTATGGAGGGCGAAATGAGCAGTTCTTC. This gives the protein CASSYGGRNEQFF.

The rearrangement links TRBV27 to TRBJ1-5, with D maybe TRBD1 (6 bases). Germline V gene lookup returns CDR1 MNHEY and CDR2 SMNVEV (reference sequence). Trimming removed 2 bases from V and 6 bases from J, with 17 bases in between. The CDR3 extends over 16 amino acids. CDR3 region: CASSLTIAGEGQPQHF. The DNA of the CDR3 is TGTGCCAGCAGTTTAACCATCGCAGGGGAGGGTCAGCCCCAGCATTTT.

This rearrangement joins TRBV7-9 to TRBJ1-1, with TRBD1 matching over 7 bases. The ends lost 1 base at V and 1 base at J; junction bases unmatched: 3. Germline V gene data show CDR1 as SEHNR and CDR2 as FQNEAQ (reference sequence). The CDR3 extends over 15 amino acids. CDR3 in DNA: TGTGCCAGCAGCTTAGTCGGGACAGCGAACACTGAAGCTTTCTTT. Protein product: CASSLVGTANTEAFF.

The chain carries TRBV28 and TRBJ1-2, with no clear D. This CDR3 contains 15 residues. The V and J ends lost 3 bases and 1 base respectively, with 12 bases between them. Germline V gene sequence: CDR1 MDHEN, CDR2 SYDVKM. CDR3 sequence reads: CASSFFRLGNYGYTF. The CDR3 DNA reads TGTGCCAGCAGTTTCTTCAGGTTGGGTAACTATGGCTACACCTTC.

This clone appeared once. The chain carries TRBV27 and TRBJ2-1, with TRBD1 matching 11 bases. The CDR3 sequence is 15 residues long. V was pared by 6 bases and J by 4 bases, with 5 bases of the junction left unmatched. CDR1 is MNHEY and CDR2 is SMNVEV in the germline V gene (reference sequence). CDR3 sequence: CASSPGTGGYNEQFF. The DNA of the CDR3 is TGTGCCAGCAGCCCCGGGACAGGGGGTTACAATGAGCAGTTCTTC.

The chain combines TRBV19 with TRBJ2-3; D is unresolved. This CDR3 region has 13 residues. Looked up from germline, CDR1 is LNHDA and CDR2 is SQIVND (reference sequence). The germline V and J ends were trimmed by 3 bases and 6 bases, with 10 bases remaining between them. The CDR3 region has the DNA TGTGCCAGTAGTATTGTTGGAGAGGATACGCAGTATTTT. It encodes CASSIVGEDTQYF.